The source of this T cell receptor beta chain is a study of blood T cells in healthy people across ages. V was clipped by 0 bases and J by 7 bases, with 17 bases between them. The CDR3 covers 16 residues. CDR1 is SGHRS, CDR2 YFSETQ, per germline. With a J-beta primer mix and a sample-barcoded 5' primer, a second PCR ran about 6 to 11 cycles. One entry per CDR3 protein, called by TCRdb with MiXCR from the 5' RACE reads. The profile shows 1.5 million to 2 million distinct CDR3 sequences, over 25% of them singletons. The amount of total RNA extracted per sample was at least 6 micrograms. The TCR comes from a woman aged 25 to 39 in good health. V and J are TRBV5-1 and TRBJ2-1; possibly TRBD2 for D (6 bases). Sequenced sample: blood. The CDR3 is CASSLVPSGPRNEQFF. CDR3 nucleotide sequence: TGCGCCAGCAGCTTGGTCCCGAGCGGGCCCCGAAATGAGCAGTTCTTC.